This T cell receptor beta chain was recorded in a study of T cells expressing NK-cell markers. Study overall: The TCR beta repertoires were obtained from sorted CD3+CD56+NKG2C+, CD3+CD56+NKG2C- and CD3+CD56-NKG2C+ T cells. Within the sequenced cohort of eight donors, seven exhibited HCMV seropositivity and one was seronegative. General study results and limits: These clonotypes additionally ranked first within the CD3+CD56-NKG2C+ fraction of four donors.

UMIs accompanied the 5'RACE template switching by which TCR beta cDNA was made. No DNA is given; TCRdb re-called the 5' RACE reads and lists each CDR3 protein once. This sample's clone table lists 300,000 to 500,000 distinct CDR3 sequences. Germline CDR1 and CDR2: SGHRS and YFSETQ. This CDR3 is 16 amino acids long. As to this clonotype: The target antigen is unknown.

The TCR sequence derives from a woman between 50 and 59 years old in good health. What was sequenced was blood T cells: a sorted CD56 or NKG2C T cell subset, CD4+ or CD8+ T cells, or bulk PBMC T cells (not recorded which). J is TRBJ2-2 and V is TRBV5-1; lacking DNA, the TRBD1 call made by TCRdb goes unchecked. The CDR3 protein is CASKPTGGLDAGELFF.